The T cell receptor beta chain described here comes from a study of radiation and T cells in renal cell carcinoma. Clones were read by immunoSEQ multiplex PCR, and TCRdb kept only the in-frame ones, dropping some. The data show tens of thousands of clones, with around 80% seen just once and less than 7.5% held by the top ten. Regarding time point: baseline pretreatment blood. Treatment given: 15 Gy SBRT to primary tumor, nephrectomy 4 weeks later. V lost 2 bases, J lost 2 bases, and 10 bases stayed unmatched. The CDR3 loop spans 16 amino acids. CDR1 is SGHTS, CDR2 YDEGEE, per germline. The sequence was obtained from a man in his 60s with renal cell carcinoma. The rearrangement joins TRBV5-8 to TRBJ2-7; 7 bases map to TRBD1. The sequenced sample was blood, obtained from a patient whose treatment included radiotherapy and nephrectomy. This CDR3 is CASSFRDSTTPYEQYF. Here the CDR3 DNA reads TGTGCCAGCAGCTTTCGGGACAGCACGACCCCCTACGAGCAGTACTTC.